Below, 13 T cell receptor beta chains from the same sample are listed, as sequenced in a study of cytomegalovirus exposure and HLA in healthy donors. 13 Jbeta primers and 60 Vbeta primers were used for the PCR. Libraries were prepared by immunoSEQ multiplex PCR; TCRdb keeps only in-frame clonotypes and omits some of them. The sample contains about 170,000 clones, roughly four fifths of which appear only once. Sequenced: PBMCs. The receptor set was obtained from a female donor in good health and CMV-seronegative.

This clone was seen only a few times. This chain links TRBV27 with TRBJ2-7, with TRBD2 matching 7 bases. CDR3 length: 14 amino acids. V shed 0 bases, J shed 4 bases, and the junction held 3 bases outside the gene matches. The germline gives CDR1 MNHEY, CDR2 SMNVEV (reference sequence). CDR3 bases: TGTGCCAGCAGTTTATCGGGGGGGTTGTACGAGCAGTACTTC. Residues: CASSLSGGLYEQYF.

The chain combines TRBV5-1 with TRBJ2-3; the match to TRBD2 covers 7 bases. The CDR3 extends over 18 amino acids. Germline CDR1 is SGHRS and CDR2 is YFSETQ. Trimming took 0 bases from V and 3 from J; bases not matched to a gene: 13. This CDR3 is CASSLDVGGGRITDTQYF. CDR3 in DNA: TGCGCCAGCAGCTTGGATGTTGGCGGGGGAAGGATTACAGATACGCAGTATTTT.

The rearrangement joins TRBV19 to TRBJ2-1; 13 nucleotides match TRBD2. Germline-derived CDR1 and CDR2 are LNHDA and SQIVND (reference sequence). The CDR3 is made up of 18 amino acids. The V gene end was trimmed by 1 base and the J gene end by 0 bases; junction bases not matched to a gene: 3. DNA for the CDR3: TGTGCCAGTAGTATAGGTAGGACTAGCGGGAGCTCCTACAATGAGCAGTTCTTC. This gives the protein CASSIGRTSGSSYNEQFF.

This chain links TRBV19 with TRBJ2-5; 12 nucleotides align to TRBD2. Germline CDR1 reads LNHDA; CDR2 reads SQIVND (reference sequence). The CDR3 loop spans 15 amino acids. The junction had 5 bases not matched to a gene; V was cut back by 5 bases and J by 4 bases. CDR3 DNA: TGTGCCAGTAGTTTTGGACTAGCGGGGAGAGAGACCCAGTACTTC. Amino acids: CASSFGLAGRETQYF.

The rearrangement links TRBV7-2 to TRBJ2-7; 8 bases match TRBD2. Germline values: CDR1 SGHTA, CDR2 FQGNSA. CDR3 length equals 14 residues. The J segment lost 2 bases and the V segment lost 4 bases, leaving 4 bases of the junction unmatched. CDR3 DNA: TGTGCCAGCAGCTCTGTAGCGGGGACCTACGAGCAGTACTTC. It codes for CASSSVAGTYEQYF.

The gene calls are TRBV7-9 and TRBJ2-3; D is possibly TRBD1 (5 bases). This CDR3 has 15 amino acids. The germline gives CDR1 SEHNR, CDR2 FQNEAQ (reference sequence). With 4 bases removed from V and 1 base from J, the gap between germline ends came to 12 bases. The CDR3 DNA follows: TGTGCCAGCAGCTACAGTAGGGGCCGCACAGATACGCAGTATTTT. Its translation: CASSYSRGRTDTQYF.

In DNA form, the CDR3 reads TGTGCCAGCAGCCGCGGGACAGGAAACACCGGGGAGCTGTTTTTT. Translated: CASSRGTGNTGELFF. This chain joins TRBV28 and TRBJ2-2; 8 bases are a match to TRBD1. The CDR3 has 15 residues. Per germline, CDR1 MDHEN and CDR2 SYDVKM. V dropped 6 bases and J dropped 2; count of bases not matched to a gene: 5.

The V call is TRBV29-1, the J call TRBJ2-2; the D gene is possibly TRBD1 (6 bases). The V end lost 4 bases, the J end lost 7 bases, and 10 bases lay between the germline ends. The CDR3 spans 12 residues. Germline CDR1 reads SQVTM; CDR2 reads ANQGSEA. The CDR3 bases are TGCAGCGTTGGACAGGTTAGCGGGGAGCTGTTTTTT. Translating gives CSVGQVSGELFF.

The gene calls are TRBV6-5 and TRBJ1-2, with a weak D call TRBD1 (5 bases). Germline assignment: CDR1 MNHEY and CDR2 SVGAGI. The length of the CDR3 is 12 residues. The germline V and J ends were trimmed by 0 bases and 8 bases, with 7 bases remaining between them. The CDR3 here is CASSYSAGGYTF. DNA of the CDR3: TGTGCCAGCAGTTACTCTGCAGGGGGCTACACCTTC.

The chain carries TRBV30 and TRBJ1-2; perhaps TRBD1 as D (5 bases). Germline CDR1 GTSNPN, CDR2 SVGIG (reference sequence). Trimming left V 4 bases short and J 8 bases short, with 14 bases between. The CDR3 runs 12 residues. CDR3 DNA: TGTGCCTGGACTTCAGGGAGGGTCGGCTACACCTTC. Protein product: CAWTSGRVGYTF.

The chain uses TRBV28 and TRBJ1-4; tentative D call: TRBD1 (6 bases). V was clipped by 6 bases and J by 6 bases, with 20 bases between them. This CDR3 has 16 residues. Germline-derived CDR1 and CDR2 are MDHEN and SYDVKM. CDR3 amino acids: CASSPPRGTRHEKLFF. The CDR3 DNA follows: TGTGCCAGCAGCCCCCCTCGAGGGACAAGGCATGAAAAACTGTTTTTT.

The chain carries TRBV5-1 and TRBJ1-1; 10 bases agree with TRBD1. CDR3 size: 16 residues. The J segment lost 6 bases and the V segment lost 4 bases, leaving 12 bases of the junction unmatched. CDR1 and CDR2 (germline): SGHRS, YFSETQ. CDR3 sequence reads: CASSLGDRGDGAEAFF. The CDR3 nucleotides are TGCGCCAGCAGCCTGGGGGACAGGGGAGATGGCGCTGAAGCTTTCTTT.

In the case of this clone: The sample carries other DNA sequences with the same CDR3. The rearrangement links TRBV30 to TRBJ1-3; 8 bases agree with TRBD1. CDR1 and CDR2 from the germline V gene are GTSNPN and SVGIG (reference sequence). V lost 5 bases and J lost 4; bases outside the gene matches: 1. CDR3 length equals 12 residues. The CDR3 region has the DNA TGTGCCTGGGGACAGGGAGGAAACACCATATATTTT. Its translation is CAWGQGGNTIYF.